This is a list of T cell receptor beta chains from one sample in a study of T cell repertoires in cytomegalovirus infection. TCRdb fed the reads into MiXCR, producing one record per CDR3 protein. Of roughly 570,000 distinct CDR3 sequences in the sample, 40% are singletons; the top ten hold over 45%. Antigen specificity for these receptors is unknown. Sequenced material: cultured PBMCs, taken from culture after CMV antigen stimulation. These receptors were taken from a human donor in good health (CMV status not recorded). Some clones in this sample may be carry-over from other donors' samples. Both conserved end residues are part of each CDR3. D genes are given only for firm matches. Clone sizes are given selectively: once, few, many, or a class where the clone is expanded.

d_call: -; clone_size: -; j_call: TRBJ2-7; v_call: TRBV7-8; cdr3_aa: CASSLVMGNYEQYF; cdr3_nt: TGTGCCAGCAGCTTAGTTATGGGAAACTACGAGCAGTACTTC
d_call: -; clone_size: -; j_call: TRBJ2-1; v_call: TRBV20-1; cdr3_aa: CSSHNNEQFF; cdr3_nt: TGCAGCTCTCACAACAATGAGCAGTTCTTC
d_call: TRBD2; clone_size: -; j_call: TRBJ2-3; v_call: TRBV19; cdr3_aa: CASRTSGGAFADTQYF; cdr3_nt: TGTGCCAGCCGGACTAGCGGGGGGGCGTTCGCAGATACGCAGTATTTT
d_call: TRBD1; clone_size: many; j_call: TRBJ1-1; v_call: TRBV7-8; cdr3_aa: CASSFDRDTEAFF; cdr3_nt: TGTGCCAGCAGCTTTGACAGGGACACTGAAGCTTTCTTT
d_call: TRBD2; clone_size: -; j_call: TRBJ2-3; v_call: TRBV12-5; cdr3_aa: CASGFFKPAGGPFTDTQYF; cdr3_nt: TGTGCTAGTGGTTTTTTTAAACCAGCGGGAGGGCCTTTCACAGATACGCAGTATTTT
d_call: TRBD2; clone_size: once; j_call: TRBJ2-3; v_call: TRBV10-3; cdr3_aa: CATRLATSTDTQYF; cdr3_nt: TGTGCCACAAGACTAGCTACTAGCACAGATACGCAGTATTTT
d_call: -; clone_size: -; j_call: TRBJ1-5; v_call: TRBV7-4; cdr3_aa: CASSPGAGDSNQPQHF; cdr3_nt: TGTGCCAGCAGCCCGGGAGCAGGTGATAGCAATCAGCCCCAGCATTTT
d_call: -; clone_size: -; j_call: TRBJ1-2; v_call: TRBV5-5; cdr3_aa: CASSLGDGMGYTF; cdr3_nt: TGTGCCAGCAGCTTGGGAGACGGTATGGGCTACACCTTC
d_call: TRBD2; clone_size: few; j_call: TRBJ2-1; v_call: TRBV20-1; cdr3_aa: CSAPHSGGATEQFF; cdr3_nt: TGCAGTGCTCCCCACAGCGGGGGGGCCACTGAGCAGTTCTTC
d_call: TRBD2; clone_size: few; j_call: TRBJ2-5; v_call: TRBV6-1; cdr3_aa: CASGAGVRETQYF; cdr3_nt: TGTGCCAGCGGAGCGGGAGTTAGGGAGACCCAGTACTTC
d_call: TRBD1; clone_size: many; j_call: TRBJ1-5; v_call: TRBV7-2; cdr3_aa: CASSTQGASNQPQHF; cdr3_nt: TGTGCCAGCAGCACCCAGGGGGCAAGCAATCAGCCCCAGCATTTT
d_call: -; clone_size: -; j_call: TRBJ1-1; v_call: TRBV19; cdr3_aa: CASRAEFTEAFF; cdr3_nt: TGTGCCAGTAGAGCGGAGTTCACTGAAGCTTTCTTT
d_call: -; clone_size: few; j_call: TRBJ2-2; v_call: TRBV7-2; cdr3_aa: CASSLQGGLHTGELFF; cdr3_nt: TGTGCCAGCAGCCTCCAGGGGGGACTGCACACCGGGGAGCTGTTTTTT
d_call: -; clone_size: -; j_call: TRBJ1-1; v_call: TRBV12-3/TRBV12-4; cdr3_aa: CASSPQAAHTEAFF; cdr3_nt: TGTGCCAGCAGCCCCCAGGCGGCGCACACTGAAGCTTTCTTT
d_call: TRBD1; clone_size: many; j_call: TRBJ1-5; v_call: TRBV12-3/TRBV12-4; cdr3_aa: CASSPGTGGNQPQHF; cdr3_nt: TGTGCCAGCAGTCCCGGGACAGGGGGCAATCAGCCCCAGCATTTT
d_call: -; clone_size: few; j_call: TRBJ2-2; v_call: TRBV9; cdr3_aa: CASSVVANTGELFF; cdr3_nt: TGTGCCAGCAGCGTAGTCGCGAACACCGGGGAGCTGTTTTTT
d_call: TRBD1; clone_size: -; j_call: TRBJ1-1; v_call: TRBV25-1; cdr3_aa: CASSATDRGPPEAFF; cdr3_nt: TGTGCCAGCAGCGCGACTGACAGGGGTCCCCCTGAAGCTTTCTTT
d_call: -; clone_size: few; j_call: TRBJ2-2; v_call: TRBV7-6; cdr3_aa: CASSFVGGTGELFF; cdr3_nt: TGTGCCAGCAGCTTCGTCGGAGGCACCGGGGAGCTGTTTTTT
d_call: TRBD1; clone_size: -; j_call: TRBJ2-5; v_call: TRBV6-6; cdr3_aa: CASSYLGQASATQYF; cdr3_nt: TGTGCCAGCAGTTACCTCGGACAGGCGAGCGCGACCCAGTACTTC
d_call: TRBD1; clone_size: few; j_call: TRBJ2-7; v_call: TRBV3-1; cdr3_aa: CASSQGGQGHYEQYF; cdr3_nt: TGTGCCAGCAGCCAGGGCGGACAGGGTCACTACGAGCAGTACTTC
d_call: TRBD1; clone_size: -; j_call: TRBJ2-6; v_call: TRBV4-1; cdr3_aa: CASSPTGFSSGANVLTF; cdr3_nt: TGCGCCAGCAGCCCGACAGGGTTTAGCTCTGGGGCCAACGTCCTGACTTTC
d_call: -; clone_size: -; j_call: TRBJ1-3; v_call: TRBV13; cdr3_aa: CASSSWTEGNTIYF; cdr3_nt: TGTGCCAGCAGCTCCTGGACCGAGGGAAACACCATATATTTT
d_call: -; clone_size: -; j_call: TRBJ1-6; v_call: TRBV7-2; cdr3_aa: CASKPTGSYNSPLHF; cdr3_nt: TGTGCCAGCAAACCAACGGGCTCCTATAATTCACCCCTCCACTTT
d_call: -; clone_size: few; j_call: TRBJ2-3; v_call: TRBV28; cdr3_aa: CASSTHLRGDSTDTQYF; cdr3_nt: TGTGCCAGCAGTACTCATTTGAGGGGGGACAGCACAGATACGCAGTATTTT
d_call: -; clone_size: few; j_call: TRBJ2-5; v_call: TRBV7-2; cdr3_aa: CASSTDSTQETQYF; cdr3_nt: TGTGCCAGCAGTACAGATAGCACTCAAGAGACCCAGTACTTC
d_call: TRBD2; clone_size: few; j_call: TRBJ2-7; v_call: TRBV12-3/TRBV12-4; cdr3_aa: CASGAGRVEEQYF; cdr3_nt: TGTGCCAGCGGGGCCGGGAGGGTAGAAGAGCAGTACTTC
d_call: -; clone_size: few; j_call: TRBJ2-1; v_call: TRBV7-2; cdr3_aa: CASSHRVGEQFF; cdr3_nt: TGTGCCAGCAGCCACAGGGTCGGTGAGCAGTTCTTC
d_call: -; clone_size: -; j_call: TRBJ1-4; v_call: TRBV5-1; cdr3_aa: CASSLDPRGSNEKLFF; cdr3_nt: TGCGCCAGCAGCTTGGACCCCAGGGGATCTAATGAAAAACTGTTTTTT
d_call: -; clone_size: -; j_call: TRBJ2-1; v_call: TRBV25-1; cdr3_aa: CASSGRFYNEQFF; cdr3_nt: TGTGCCAGCAGTGGGCGTTTCTACAATGAGCAGTTCTTC
d_call: TRBD2; clone_size: -; j_call: TRBJ2-5; v_call: TRBV2; cdr3_aa: CASSVTSSQETQYF; cdr3_nt: TGTGCCAGCAGTGTGACTAGCAGCCAAGAGACCCAGTACTTC
d_call: -; clone_size: -; j_call: TRBJ1-6; v_call: TRBV6-1; cdr3_aa: CASSEESRAQPHF; cdr3_nt: TGTGCCAGCAGTGAAGAGTCAAGGGCCCAACCCCACTTT
d_call: -; clone_size: -; j_call: TRBJ1-5; v_call: TRBV7-8; cdr3_aa: CASSSRRSSNQPQHF; cdr3_nt: TGTGCCAGCAGCTCGAGACGGAGCAGCAATCAGCCCCAGCATTTT
d_call: -; clone_size: -; j_call: TRBJ2-7; v_call: TRBV27; cdr3_aa: CASSFGGVVSSYEQYF; cdr3_nt: TGTGCCAGCAGTTTCGGGGGAGTCGTTTCGTCCTACGAGCAGTACTTC
d_call: -; clone_size: -; j_call: TRBJ1-5; v_call: TRBV28; cdr3_aa: CASSMPGLGQPQHF; cdr3_nt: TGTGCCAGCAGTATGCCGGGGCTCGGGCAGCCCCAGCATTTT
d_call: TRBD1; clone_size: once; j_call: TRBJ2-6; v_call: TRBV6-6; cdr3_aa: CASSEWQGAPGANVLTF; cdr3_nt: TGTGCCAGCAGTGAGTGGCAGGGGGCGCCGGGGGCCAACGTCCTGACTTTC